The 27 T cell receptor beta chains below come from one sample, sequenced in a study of shared clonotypes between healthy human individuals. Assay used: immunoSEQ multiplex PCR; TCRdb lists only in-frame clones, some missing. The sample records about 1.5 million clones, over 95% being singletons. The sample comprised naive CD4+ T cells sorted from blood. Described subset: CD45RA+ positively selected. The receptor source for this set is a man aged 25 to 45 in good health.

The chain employs TRBV11-3 and TRBJ2-5; weak D call: TRBD1 (6 bases). Trimming shortened V by 5 bases and J by 1 base, and 26 bases separated the two germline ends. Germline lookup yields CDR1 SGHNT and CDR2 YENEEA. The CDR3 length is 19 residues. The CDR3 DNA reads as TGTGCCAGCAGCCCAGGGTGGACAGAGAAACTTATAGGCCAAGAGACCCAGTACTTC. Residues: CASSPGWTEKLIGQETQYF. Variable domain in full (rest from reference TRBV11-3 and TRBJ2-5): EAGVVQSPRYKIIEKKQPVAFWCNPISGHNTLYWYLQNLGQGPELLIRYENEEAVDDSQLPKDRFSAERLKGVDSTLKIQPAELGDSAVYLCASSPGWTEKLIGQETQYFGPGTRLLVL.

The V call is TRBV10-1, the J call TRBJ2-1, with D possibly called TRBD1 or TRBD2 (5 bases each). Trimming took 6 bases from V and 9 from J, leaving 12 bases between them. CDR3 length equals 12 residues. Per the germline V gene, CDR1 is WNHNN and CDR2 is SYGVQD (reference sequence). CDR3 residues: CASSPGTGEQFF. CDR3 DNA: TGCGCCAGCAGCCCCGGGACGGGTGAGCAGTTCTTC.

The chain is built from TRBV2 and TRBJ2-2; TRBD1 matches 8 bases. CDR1 is SNHLY and CDR2 is FYNNEI in the germline V gene. This CDR3 region has 15 residues. With V trimmed by 4 bases and J by 0 bases, 1 base remained unmatched. CDR3 bases: TGTGCCAGCAGTGGGGACAGGACGAACACCGGGGAGCTGTTTTTT. It specifies CASSGDRTNTGELFF.

The chain has TRBV18 and TRBJ2-1, with D uncertain. Between the trimmed V and J ends, which lost 3 bases and 3 bases, there was a span of 9 bases. Germline V gene data show CDR1 as KGHSH and CDR2 as LQKENI. The CDR3 totals 14 residues. The CDR3 reads CASSPLRNYNEQFF. CDR3 DNA sequence: TGTGCCAGCTCACCGCTTAGAAACTACAATGAGCAGTTCTTC.

With respect to this clone: At one boundary the junction diverges from the germline segment, which might be a read error. The chain carries TRBV18 and TRBJ1-2; D is unresolved. The CDR3 loop spans 12 amino acids. CDR1 and CDR2 from the germline V gene are KGHSH and LQKENI. The CDR3, as DNA: TGTGCCAGCTCCCCACGTGGTAGTGGCTACACCTTC. Protein sequence: CASSPRGSGYTF.

This rearrangement joins TRBV2 to TRBJ1-1, with TRBD1 as a possible D gene (6 bases). This CDR3 has 14 amino acids. Germline V gene data show CDR1 as SNHLY and CDR2 as FYNNEI. Trimming took 2 bases from V and 11 from J, leaving 18 bases between them. CDR3 in amino acids: CASSELEGQSRAFF. In nucleotides, the CDR3 is TGTGCCAGCAGTGAACTAGAAGGACAGAGCCGGGCTTTCTTT.

A note on this clone: This sample also contains other DNA sequences that code for the same CDR3. The V and J genes are TRBV10-3 and TRBJ1-5; D possibly corresponds to TRBD1 (5 bases). The CDR3 extends over 13 amino acids. Germline CDR1 is ENHRY and CDR2 is SYGVKD. The V gene lost 7 bases and the J gene lost 1 base, with 8 bases spanning the gap. The CDR3 loop is CAITRDSNQPQHF. CDR3 in DNA: TGTGCCATCACGAGGGACAGCAATCAGCCCCAGCATTTT.

This chain links TRBV9 with TRBJ2-1, with 9 positions matching TRBD2. CDR1 and CDR2 from the germline V gene are SGDLS and YYNGEE. The CDR3 runs to 15 residues. J was trimmed by 8 bases and V by 4 bases; bases with no gene match: 10. This CDR3 reads CASSSLAGVGDEQFF. CDR3 in DNA: TGTGCCAGCAGCTCATTAGCGGGAGTAGGGGATGAGCAGTTCTTC. The complete variable domain, with remaining parts taken from reference TRBV9 and TRBJ2-1, reads DSGVTQTPKHLITATGQRVTLRCSPRSGDLSVYWYQQSLDQGLQFLIQYYNGEERAKGNILERFSAQQFPDLHSELNLSSLELGDSALYFCASSSLAGVGDEQFFGPGTRLTVL.

Worth noting for this clone: Other DNA sequences of this sample code for an identical CDR3. The rearrangement links TRBV9 to TRBJ1-2, with D unclear. V was trimmed by 0 bases and J by 0 bases, leaving 9 bases between them. The length of the CDR3 is 15 residues. Germline loops: CDR1 SGDLS, CDR2 YYNGEE. CDR3 DNA sequence: TGTGCCAGCAGCGTAGCTGGAGCTACTAACTATGGCTACACCTTC. The encoded protein is CASSVAGATNYGYTF.

This chain connects TRBV7-2 to TRBJ2-1; 9 bases line up with TRBD2. In germline, CDR1 is SGHTA, CDR2 FQGNSA. The CDR3 length is 18 residues. V lost 2 bases to trimming and J lost 0 bases; unmatched junction nucleotides: 8. The CDR3 DNA is TGTGCCAGCAGCTTACCGCGCGGCGGGAGGGCCTCCTACAATGAGCAGTTCTTC. It is translated as CASSLPRGGRASYNEQFF. The full variable domain, with the rest looked up from reference TRBV7-2 and TRBJ2-1, is GAGVSQSPSNKVTEKGKDVELRCDPISGHTALYWYRQSLGQGLEFLIYFQGNSAPDKSGLPSDRFSAERTGGSVSTLTIQRTQQEDSAVYLCASSLPRGGRASYNEQFFGPGTRLTVL.

As to this clone: The identical CDR3 is also encoded by other nucleotide sequences in the sample. The rearrangement links TRBV11-2 to TRBJ2-7; a possible D gene is TRBD2 (6 bases). Trimming took 3 bases from V and 3 from J, leaving 6 bases between them. CDR1 SGHAT and CDR2 FQNNGV come from the germline V gene. The CDR3 extends over 12 amino acids. CDR3 protein: CASSLEGYEQYF. In nucleotides, the CDR3 is TGTGCCAGCAGCTTGGAGGGCTACGAGCAGTACTTC.

V gene TRBV7-9 combines with J gene TRBJ2-3; D is ambiguous. V was cut by 2 bases and J by 1 base, with 10 bases left in between. Germline V lookup: CDR1 SEHNR, CDR2 FQNEAQ (reference sequence). The CDR3 has 15 amino acids. The CDR3 loop reads CASSLRLERTDTQYF. CDR3 bases: TGTGCCAGCAGCTTAAGACTGGAACGCACAGATACGCAGTATTTT.

This chain uses TRBV18 with TRBJ2-3; D gene uncertain. This CDR3 comprises 14 residues. Trimming shortened V by 7 bases and J by 5 bases, and 16 bases separated the two germline ends. The germline gives CDR1 KGHSH, CDR2 LQKENI. CDR3 loop: CASYPGTLRDTQYF. Here the CDR3 DNA reads TGTGCCAGCTACCCGGGCACTCTCAGAGATACGCAGTATTTT.

The chain links TRBV11-1 to TRBJ2-3, with TRBD2 identical over 8 bases. V trimming: 8 bases; J trimming: 5 bases; junction bases outside the gene matches: 9. The CDR3 contains 14 residues. CDR1 is SGHAT and CDR2 is FQDESV in the germline V gene (reference sequence). DNA of the CDR3: TGTGCCAGCGCGGCGGGAGGCTGGGGAGATACGCAGTATTTT. Amino acids: CASAAGGWGDTQYF.

The gene calls are TRBV2 and TRBJ2-7; no clear D. The CDR3 runs to 14 residues. The germline gives CDR1 SNHLY, CDR2 FYNNEI. Deletions cut 6 bases from V and 7 bases from J, with 19 bases between. In nucleotides, the CDR3 is TGTGCCAGCAGAGGCTTACGTGACCGTTGGGAGCAGTACTTC. Translation gives CASRGLRDRWEQYF.

The chain recombines TRBV28 with TRBJ1-1, with D perhaps TRBD1 (6 bases). Trimming pared 8 bases from V and 6 bases from J, leaving 16 bases between. The V gene's germline CDR1 is MDHEN and CDR2 SYDVKM. CDR3 length: 13 amino acids. CDR3 amino acids: CASRGRRGSEAFF. DNA for the CDR3: TGTGCCAGCCGGGGGCGGAGGGGGTCTGAAGCTTTCTTT.

V gene TRBV5-1 combines with J gene TRBJ2-3; 14 nucleotides match TRBD2. Germline CDR1 SGHRS, CDR2 YFSETQ. V was pared by 0 bases and J by 6 bases, with 9 bases of the junction left unmatched. CDR3 size: 18 residues. The CDR3 region is CASSLEGGTSGSGDTQYF. The CDR3 nucleotides are TGCGCCAGCAGCTTGGAGGGCGGGACTAGCGGGAGCGGCGATACGCAGTATTTT.

The rearrangement uses TRBV7-2 and TRBJ2-2; 12 bases agree with TRBD2. Per the germline V gene, CDR1 is SGHTA and CDR2 is FQGNSA. The CDR3 runs to 16 residues. V dropped 3 bases and J dropped 6; count of bases not matched to a gene: 5. CDR3 nucleotides: TGTGCCAGCAGCTTCGGACTAGCGGGACTTGCCGGGGAGCTGTTTTTT. It specifies CASSFGLAGLAGELFF. The complete variable domain, with remaining parts taken from reference TRBV7-2 and TRBJ2-2, reads GAGVSQSPSNKVTEKGKDVELRCDPISGHTALYWYRQSLGQGLEFLIYFQGNSAPDKSGLPSDRFSAERTGGSVSTLTIQRTQQEDSAVYLCASSFGLAGLAGELFFGEGSRLTVL.

The table lists this clone with a count of one. V gene TRBV5-1 combines with J gene TRBJ1-2; 9 nucleotides align to TRBD1. Germline V gene sequence: CDR1 SGHRS, CDR2 YFSETQ. V was pared by 4 bases and J by 5 bases, with 6 bases of the junction left unmatched. CDR3 length: 14 amino acids. This chain's CDR3 is CASSDGQGRYGYTF. The CDR3 nucleotides are TGCGCCAGCAGCGATGGACAGGGGAGGTATGGCTACACCTTC.

This clone was detected once. The chain recombines TRBV5-6 with TRBJ2-7, with 8 positions matching TRBD2. The germline CDR1 and CDR2 sequences are SGHDT and YYEEEE. This CDR3 region has 17 residues. The V segment lost 4 bases and the J segment 3 bases; nucleotides outside the gene matches: 15. CDR3 region: CASSRWASGPPFYEQYF. Here the CDR3 DNA reads TGTGCCAGCAGCCGCTGGGCTAGCGGGCCTCCCTTCTACGAGCAGTACTTC.

J is TRBJ2-2 and V is TRBV5-4; D gene unclear. CDR1 is SGHNT and CDR2 is YYREEE in the germline V gene (reference sequence). The CDR3 consists of 14 residues. V was trimmed by 6 bases and J by 5 bases, leaving 14 bases between them. Here the CDR3 DNA reads TGTGCCAGCACCCGGATGGGCGAAACCGGGGAGCTGTTTTTT. It is translated as CASTRMGETGELFF.

This chain connects TRBV30 to TRBJ2-3; 14 bases are a match to TRBD2. J gave up 3 bases and V 5 bases, and 1 base lay outside the gene matches. Germline CDR1 is GTSNPN and CDR2 is SVGIG (reference sequence). CDR3 size: 14 residues. The CDR3 spells CAWGTSGRTDTQYF. The CDR3 DNA sequence: TGTGCCTGGGGGACTAGCGGGAGAACAGATACGCAGTATTTT.

CDR3 sequence: CASSLMPTGGYGYTF. The CDR3, as DNA: TGTGCCAGCAGCTTAATGCCCACAGGGGGCTATGGCTACACCTTC. The chain recombines TRBV7-3 with TRBJ1-2, with 8 bases identical to TRBD1. Trimming cost V 1 base and J 4 bases; bases outside gene matches: 5. This CDR3 has 15 residues. Germline V gives CDR1 SGHTA, CDR2 FQGTGA.

The chain employs TRBV13 and TRBJ1-5; no reliable D call. The germline V and J ends were trimmed by 2 bases and 1 base, with 15 bases remaining between them. Germline V gene lookup returns CDR1 PRHDT and CDR2 FYEKMQ (reference sequence). This CDR3 has 17 residues. In DNA form, the CDR3 reads TGTGCCAGCAGCTTAAGAGTGAGGTCGGACAGCAATCAGCCCCAGCATTTT. It codes for CASSLRVRSDSNQPQHF.

The chain couples TRBV4-1 to TRBJ2-1, with D hard to call. The CDR3 runs 18 residues. Germline CDR1 is MGHRA and CDR2 is YSYEKL. V was shortened by 4 bases and J by 2 bases, with 21 bases between the two germline ends. CDR3 residues: CASSPFPADGNPYNEQFF. The CDR3 DNA sequence: TGCGCCAGCAGCCCCTTCCCCGCGGACGGTAACCCCTACAATGAGCAGTTCTTC.

The V call is TRBV28, the J call TRBJ1-5; D is unresolved. The CDR3 has 12 amino acids. Trimming stripped 8 bases from V and 4 bases from J, with 9 bases between. Per germline, CDR1 MDHEN and CDR2 SYDVKM. The CDR3 DNA is TGTGCCAGCTTGGGCCTTAATCAGCCCCAGCATTTT. This gives the protein CASLGLNQPQHF.

In its sample, this clone was seen once. Other DNA sequences in the same sample also yield this CDR3. V gene TRBV5-6 combines with J gene TRBJ2-7; D is unclear. Trimming took off 1 base at V and 1 base at J, with 6 bases between the two ends. The CDR3 loop spans 13 amino acids. Germline CDR1 SGHDT, CDR2 YYEEEE. CDR3 in amino acids: CASSLWSSYEQYF. CDR3 bases: TGTGCCAGCAGCTTGTGGTCATCCTACGAGCAGTACTTC.